This T cell receptor (beta chain) originates from a study of T cell responses to AZD1222 COVID-19 vaccine. General study findings and limits: Recipients of AZD1222 seropositive at baseline numbered only 5 or 6. Spike-specific TCR breadth and depth went up after people got two AZD1222 doses. Sampled repertoires all dated from after the peak T cell response.

Details on this clone: Its target is unknown.

There are 12 residues in the CDR3. The germline gives CDR1 DFQATT, CDR2 SNEGSKA (reference sequence). V was shortened by 3 bases and J by 4 bases, with 9 bases between the two germline ends. Some clones are missing from TCRdb's copy, which holds only in-frame ones; the method was immunoSEQ multiplex PCR. The data show over 150,000 clones, 85% to 95% seen once. The chain has TRBV20-1 and TRBJ1-2; no clear D. This receptor was obtained from an adult who received the MenACWY meningococcal vaccine as a control. This specimen was peripheral blood, taken 28 days after the second dose of the MenACWY control vaccine. The CDR3 sequence: CSASGHSYGYTF. The DNA for the CDR3 is TGCAGTGCTAGTGGTCATAGCTATGGCTACACCTTC.